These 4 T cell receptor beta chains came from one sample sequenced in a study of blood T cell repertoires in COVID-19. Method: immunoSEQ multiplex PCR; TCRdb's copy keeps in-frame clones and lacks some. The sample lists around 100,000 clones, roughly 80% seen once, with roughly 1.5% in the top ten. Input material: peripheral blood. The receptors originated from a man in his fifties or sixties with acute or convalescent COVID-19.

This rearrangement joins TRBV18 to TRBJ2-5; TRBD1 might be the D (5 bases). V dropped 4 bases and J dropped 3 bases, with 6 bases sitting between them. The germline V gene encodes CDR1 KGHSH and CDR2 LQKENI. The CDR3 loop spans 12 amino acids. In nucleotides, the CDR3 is TGTGCCAGCTCACAACAGGAAGAGACCCAGTACTTC. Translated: CASSQQEETQYF. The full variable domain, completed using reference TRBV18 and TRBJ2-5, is NAGVMQNPRHLVRRRGQEARLRCSPMKGHSHVYWYRQLPEEGLKFMVYLQKENIIDESGMPKERFSAEFPKEGPSILRIQQVVRGDSAAYFCASSQQEETQYFGPGTRLLVL.

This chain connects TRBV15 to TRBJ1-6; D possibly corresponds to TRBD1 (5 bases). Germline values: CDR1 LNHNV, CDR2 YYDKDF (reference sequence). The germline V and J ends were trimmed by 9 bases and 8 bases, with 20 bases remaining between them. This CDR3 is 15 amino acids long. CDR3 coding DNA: TGTGCCACTTCAAGGACTCCCGGGGGGGATTCACCCCTCCACTTT. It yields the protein CATSRTPGGDSPLHF.

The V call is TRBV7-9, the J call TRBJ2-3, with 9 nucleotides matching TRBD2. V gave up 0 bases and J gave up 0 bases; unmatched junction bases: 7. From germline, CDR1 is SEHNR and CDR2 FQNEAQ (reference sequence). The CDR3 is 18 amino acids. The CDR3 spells CASSLALLAGHSTDTQYF. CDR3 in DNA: TGTGCCAGCAGCTTAGCGCTCCTAGCGGGACACAGCACAGATACGCAGTATTTT.

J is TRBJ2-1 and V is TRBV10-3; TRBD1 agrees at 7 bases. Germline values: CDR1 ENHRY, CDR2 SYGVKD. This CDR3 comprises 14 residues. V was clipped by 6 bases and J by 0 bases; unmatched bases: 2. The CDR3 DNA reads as TGTGCCATCAGGGGGGACAGCTCCTACAATGAGCAGTTCTTC. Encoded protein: CAIRGDSSYNEQFF.